This T cell receptor beta chain was captured by sequencing in a study of T cell responses to AZD1222 COVID-19 vaccine. The protocol was immunoSEQ multiplex PCR, while the TCRdb copy is restricted to in-frame clones and leaves out a portion. The sample yields 100,000 to 120,000 clones, roughly 89% seen once. V shed 6 bases and J shed 9 bases, with 24 bases lying between them. Germline CDR1 and CDR2: MNHEY and SVGEGT. CDR3 length: 16 residues. Researchers grouped second doses given at about 4 or about 12 weeks into one pool. Points on this clone: Antigen specificity is unknown.

Study-wide results and caveats: Donor demographics were predominantly white British with a female majority; clonal diversity may be underestimated. Of spike-specific TCRs, nearly half reportedly target regions left unmutated in variants. At 160-218 and 743-854, vaccine-associated CD4 TCRs were dominant, and they spanned spike.

The chain combines TRBV6-2 or TRBV6-3 with TRBJ2-1; a possible D gene is TRBD2 (6 bases). This specimen consisted of peripheral blood, obtained 28 days after the second AZD1222 dose. This sequence originates from an adult who received the AZD1222 COVID-19 vaccine. The CDR3 bases are TGTGCCAGCAGCGGGGGAGCAGGTCGGATTGTGATTGAGCAGTTCTTC. Encoded protein: CASSGGAGRIVIEQFF.